This TCR beta chain originates from a study of early T cells in non-severe SARS-CoV-2 infection. In the study overall: Sequencing of unsorted whole blood was done on bulk RNA, leaving chains unpaired.

Individual cDNA molecules carried attached unique molecular identifiers. In TCRdb, the 5' RACE reads were re-called with MiXCR into one record per CDR3 protein. The data show 75,000 or so distinct CDR3 sequences, 13% to 15% seen once. This CDR3 has 15 residues. The J segment lost 5 bases and the V segment lost 4 bases, leaving 9 bases of the junction unmatched. The germline V gene has CDR1 SGHRS and CDR2 YFSETQ. The sequenced material came from whole blood. The origin of this receptor is an adult who was a healthcare worker with PCR-confirmed SARS-CoV-2 infection or an uninfected control (not recorded which). The chain combines TRBV5-1 with TRBJ1-2; 9 positions agree with TRBD1. This CDR3 reads CASSPTGGKGYGYTF. For the CDR3, the DNA is TGCGCCAGCAGCCCAACAGGGGGCAAAGGATATGGCTACACCTTC.